Shown below are 10 T cell receptor beta chains from a single sample sequenced in a study of OX40 agonist ivuxolimab in advanced cancers. TCRdb's copy holds only in-frame clones and misses some; the assay was immunoSEQ multiplex PCR. This table holds approximately 70,000 clones, 75% to 95% found once. Material: CD4+ or CD8+ T cells sorted from blood, obtained in a trial of the OX40 agonist ivuxolimab. Every receptor here comes from an adult with an advanced solid tumor such as melanoma, head and neck, liver or kidney cancer.

The gene calls are TRBV30 and TRBJ2-7; TRBD1 might be the D (5 bases). The V and J ends lost 5 bases and 6 bases respectively, with 17 bases between them. Germline V gene lookup returns CDR1 GTSNPN and CDR2 SVGIG (reference sequence). The CDR3 consists of 13 residues. This CDR3 reads CAWAHGAAREQYF. The CDR3 nucleotides are TGTGCCTGGGCGCATGGGGCGGCGCGCGAGCAGTACTTC. Drawing the rest from reference TRBV30 and TRBJ2-7, the complete variable domain is SQTIHQWPATLVQPVGSPLSLECTVEGTSNPNLYWYRQAAGRGLQLLFYSVGIGQISSEVPQNLSASRPQDRQFILSSKKLLLSDSGFYLCAWAHGAAREQYFGPGTRLTVT.

The rearrangement uses TRBV6-9 and TRBJ2-7; D unclear. Germline values: CDR1 MNHGY, CDR2 SVAAGI. V was pared by 8 bases and J by 6 bases, with 2 bases between. This CDR3 comprises 8 residues. CDR3 residues: CASGEQYF. CDR3 nucleotides: TGTGCCAGCGGCGAGCAGTACTTC.

The chain carries TRBV30 and TRBJ1-4, with D hard to call. The CDR3 is 13 residues long. Looked up from germline, CDR1 is GTSNPN and CDR2 is SVGIG (reference sequence). V was cut by 4 bases and J by 8 bases, with 14 bases left in between. The DNA of the CDR3 is TGTGCCTGGAAAGGGCTATCCGGCGAAAAACTGTTTTTT. Residues: CAWKGLSGEKLFF.

V usage is TRBV5-1 and J usage is TRBJ2-1; the D gene is possibly TRBD2 (5 bases). Germline V gene data show CDR1 as SGHRS and CDR2 as YFSETQ. CDR3 length: 15 residues. Trimming stripped 4 bases from V and 9 bases from J, with 20 bases between. The CDR3 nucleotides read TGCGCCAGCAGCCCCGCTAGCACTGGTTACCTTGAGCAGTTCTTC. Protein sequence: CASSPASTGYLEQFF.

The chain couples TRBV14 to TRBJ2-6; 9 bases map to TRBD1. CDR3 length equals 17 residues. Per germline, CDR1 SGHDN and CDR2 FVKESK. With V trimmed by 4 bases and J by 4 bases, 8 bases remained unmatched. CDR3 residues: CASSPGQGRVGANVLTF. DNA of the CDR3: TGTGCCAGCAGCCCGGGACAGGGCAGGGTAGGGGCCAACGTCCTGACTTTC. Filled out from reference TRBV14 and TRBJ2-6, the complete variable domain reads EAGVTQFPSHSVIEKGQTVTLRCDPISGHDNLYWYRRVMGKEIKFLLHFVKESKQDESGMPNNRFLAERTGGTYSTLKVQPAELEDSGVYFCASSPGQGRVGANVLTFGAGSRLTVL.

V gene TRBV21-1 combines with J gene TRBJ2-7; no DNA check was done on the table's D call, TRBD1. TRBV21-1 is labeled a pseudogene. The CDR3 spans 14 residues. The CDR3 protein is CASSKIGSPYEQYF. In nucleotides, the CDR3 is TGTGCCAGCAGCAAAATTGGCAGTCCCTACGAGCAGTACTTC.

This clone was picked up a small number of times. The V and J genes are TRBV2 and TRBJ1-5; D is possibly TRBD1 (6 bases). In germline, CDR1 is SNHLY, CDR2 FYNNEI. The CDR3 contains 14 residues. Trimming stripped 8 bases from V and 7 bases from J, with 18 bases between. CDR3 coding DNA: TGTGCCAGCCGGGTCTCCGCGGGGGGCCAGCCCCAGCATTTT. This gives the protein CASRVSAGGQPQHF.

The chain combines TRBV6-1 with TRBJ1-3; no reliable D call. The CDR3 totals 15 residues. V shed 5 bases and J shed 2 bases, with 13 bases lying between them. Germline CDR1 is MNHNS and CDR2 is SASEGT. The CDR3 coding sequence is TGTGCCAGCAGTCCCTTGAGCGCACCTGGAAACACCATATATTTT. Translating gives CASSPLSAPGNTIYF.

This rearrangement joins TRBV5-8 to TRBJ2-5, with 10 nucleotides matching TRBD1. Germline values: CDR1 SGHTS, CDR2 YDEGEE. V was clipped by 3 bases and J by 2 bases; unmatched bases: 4. This CDR3 contains 15 residues. CDR3 residues: CASSSTGGWQETQYF. The CDR3 DNA is TGTGCCAGCAGCTCGACAGGGGGCTGGCAAGAGACCCAGTACTTC.

The CDR3 loop is CASSRRGSHNEQFF. CDR3 in DNA: TGTGCCAGCAGCCGACGGGGGTCACACAATGAGCAGTTCTTC. V is TRBV5-6 and J is TRBJ2-1, with D possibly TRBD2 on 6 matching bases. Germline lookup yields CDR1 SGHDT and CDR2 YYEEEE. The CDR3 loop spans 14 amino acids. V was shortened by 4 bases and J by 5 bases, with 13 bases between the two germline ends.